These 16 T cell receptor beta chains originate from one sample sequenced in a study of blood T cell repertoires in COVID-19 (dated by TCRdb to the early 2020s). The library was built by means of the immunoSEQ multiplex PCR assay. Not all clones reach the TCRdb copy of this immuneACCESS table, which keeps in-frame sequences only. Checked studies attribute under half of the gap to unresolved V genes and leave the rest unexplained. Across this sample there are around 230,000 clones, with about 86% seen only once. The ten biggest clones cover roughly 8% of the sample. Material: peripheral blood. The receptor set was obtained from a woman aged 45-65 years with acute or convalescent COVID-19.

The chain has TRBV6-5 and TRBJ2-1; the match to TRBD2 covers 11 bases. With V trimmed by 6 bases and J by 10 bases, 11 bases remained unmatched. The CDR3 length is 15 residues. The germline V gene encodes CDR1 MNHEY and CDR2 SVGAGI. The CDR3 DNA reads as TGTGCCAGCAGCCCCTCGGGACTAGCGGACCGAGAGCAGTTCTTC. It is translated as CASSPSGLADREQFF.

The rearrangement uses TRBV2 and TRBJ2-7; D possibly corresponds to TRBD1 (6 bases). CDR3 size: 15 residues. V lost 6 bases and J 2 bases, leaving 17 bases between the germline ends. CDR1 and CDR2 from the germline V gene are SNHLY and FYNNEI. The CDR3 sequence is CASRIGGGFTYEQYF. The CDR3 DNA reads TGTGCCAGCAGAATTGGGGGCGGGTTTACCTACGAGCAGTACTTC.

The chain uses TRBV6-6 and TRBJ2-7, with no clear D. The CDR3 runs to 15 residues. Between the trimmed V and J ends, which lost 7 bases and 0 bases, there was a span of 16 bases. Per germline, CDR1 MNHNY and CDR2 SVGAGI (reference sequence). The DNA of the CDR3 is TGTGCCAGCAACCCCCGAGAGCGCCTCTCCTACGAGCAGTACTTC. Its protein product is CASNPRERLSYEQYF.

The chain combines TRBV7-3 with TRBJ2-2; 9 bases are a match to TRBD2. The CDR3 is 17 amino acids. V shed 6 bases and J 3 bases; nucleotides not matched to a gene: 11. Per the germline V gene, CDR1 is SGHTA and CDR2 is FQGTGA. CDR3 nucleotides: TGTGCCAGCAGACCCCAACCCGGGACTAGCTACACCGGGGAGCTGTTTTTT. As protein: CASRPQPGTSYTGELFF.

The J gene is TRBJ2-7, the V gene TRBV3-1 (or the pseudogene TRBV3-2), with TRBD2 identical over 13 bases. V lost 0 bases to trimming and J lost 0 bases; unmatched junction nucleotides: 8. CDR1 is LGHDT, CDR2 YNNKEL, per germline (reference sequence). This CDR3 spans 19 amino acids. The CDR3 sequence: CASSQDQGLAGPNSYEQYF. The DNA of the CDR3 is TGTGCCAGCAGCCAAGATCAGGGACTAGCGGGACCAAACTCCTACGAGCAGTACTTC.

Details on this clone: Here the CDR3 omits its conserved ending phenylalanine or tryptophan, so a read error is the likely source. The DNA is left out, because the CDR3 cannot be placed on it with certainty; the CDR3 is given as TCRdb lists it. This chain connects TRBV7-2 to TRBJ2-3; no check of the table's D call, TRBD1, against the DNA was made. The CDR3 is 14 residues long, counting both termini. Germline CDR1 SGHTA, CDR2 FQGNSA. CDR3: CASSLVGTGQVGAL.

J is TRBJ1-2 and V is TRBV3-1 (or the pseudogene TRBV3-2); D gene unclear. The length of the CDR3 is 13 residues. Trimming pared 1 base from V and 5 bases from J, leaving 8 bases between. Germline assignment: CDR1 LGHDT and CDR2 YNNKEL (reference sequence). In nucleotides, the CDR3 is TGTGCCAGCAGCCAAGGGCCGAAATATGGCTACACCTTC. Translating gives CASSQGPKYGYTF.

This clone came up once. This chain joins TRBV29-1 and TRBJ2-1; tentatively, D is TRBD2 (5 bases). The length of the CDR3 is 14 residues. Germline V gene sequence: CDR1 SQVTM, CDR2 ANQGSEA. The ends were cut back, 5 bases at V and 1 base at J, with 12 bases in the middle. CDR3: CSVQPRGSYNEQFF. The CDR3 bases are TGCAGCGTTCAGCCCAGAGGGTCCTACAATGAGCAGTTCTTC.

CDR3 region: CASSLLATPNPAGDSYEQYF. CDR3 nucleotides: TGTGCCAGCAGCCTATTAGCAACTCCTAATCCAGCGGGAGATTCCTACGAGCAGTACTTC. The genes are TRBV27 and TRBJ2-7; 8 bases align to TRBD2. The CDR3 totals 20 residues. The ends lost 6 bases at V and 1 base at J; junction bases unmatched: 23. CDR1 and CDR2 (germline): MNHEY, SMNVEV (reference sequence).

This clone was seen only a few times. This chain joins TRBV2 and TRBJ2-7; D possibly corresponds to TRBD1 (6 bases). Per germline, CDR1 SNHLY and CDR2 FYNNEI. V lost 7 bases and J 2 bases, leaving 15 bases between the germline ends. The CDR3 loop spans 14 amino acids. The CDR3 bases are TGTGCCAGCACCACGGGACAAGTCCCCTACGAGCAGTACTTC. Translating it yields CASTTGQVPYEQYF.

V usage is TRBV5-6 and J usage is TRBJ1-2, with a possible D match to TRBD1 (5 bases). The CDR3 extends over 14 amino acids. With 5 bases removed from V and 4 bases from J, the gap between germline ends came to 15 bases. The germline V gene encodes CDR1 SGHDT and CDR2 YYEEEE. The CDR3 loop is CASRATQDFYGYTF. The CDR3 bases are TGTGCCAGCAGGGCCACACAGGATTTCTATGGCTACACCTTC.

This chain uses TRBV11-1 with TRBJ2-1; D may be TRBD2 (7 bases). The V end was cut by 10 bases, the J end by 5 bases, with 15 bases between. This CDR3 is built from 13 residues. Germline V gives CDR1 SGHAT, CDR2 FQDESV (reference sequence). The CDR3 nucleotides read TGTGCCACCAGGGGACTACTAAACAATGAGCAGTTCTTC. This codes for CATRGLLNNEQFF.

This chain links TRBV24-1 with TRBJ2-2, with D possibly TRBD1 on 5 matching bases. The CDR3 contains 16 residues. The ends were cut back, 0 bases at V and 2 bases at J, with 9 bases in the middle. CDR1 and CDR2 from the germline V gene are KGHDR and SFDVKD. CDR3 residues: CATSDLRQSNTGELFF. The CDR3 region has the DNA TGTGCCACCAGTGATTTGCGACAGTCCAACACCGGGGAGCTGTTTTTT.

This chain links TRBV28 with TRBJ2-3; TRBD2 might be the D (5 bases). This CDR3 comprises 14 residues. Trimming removed 7 bases from V and 0 bases from J, with 11 bases in between. The germline CDR1 and CDR2 sequences are MDHEN and SYDVKM. The CDR3, as DNA: TGTGCCAGCAACAGAGGGTCTAGCACAGATACGCAGTATTTT. This translates into CASNRGSSTDTQYF.

The chain links TRBV29-1 to TRBJ2-5, with D perhaps TRBD2 (5 bases). CDR1 and CDR2 from the germline V gene are SQVTM and ANQGSEA. Trimming took 3 bases from V and 5 from J, leaving 19 bases between them. The CDR3 is 15 amino acids. CDR3 amino acids: CSVDGNSRPLETQYF. CDR3 nucleotide sequence: TGCAGCGTTGACGGGAACAGTAGACCTCTGGAGACCCAGTACTTC.

The chain joins TRBV28 to TRBJ1-4, with TRBD1 identical over 9 bases. CDR1 and CDR2 (germline): MDHEN, SYDVKM. With 5 bases clipped from V and 3 bases from J, the junction kept 4 bases outside the gene matches. This CDR3 is 15 amino acids long. CDR3 nucleotide sequence: TGTGCCAGCAGTCCAACAGGGGGCCCTAATGAAAAACTGTTTTTT. It encodes CASSPTGGPNEKLFF.